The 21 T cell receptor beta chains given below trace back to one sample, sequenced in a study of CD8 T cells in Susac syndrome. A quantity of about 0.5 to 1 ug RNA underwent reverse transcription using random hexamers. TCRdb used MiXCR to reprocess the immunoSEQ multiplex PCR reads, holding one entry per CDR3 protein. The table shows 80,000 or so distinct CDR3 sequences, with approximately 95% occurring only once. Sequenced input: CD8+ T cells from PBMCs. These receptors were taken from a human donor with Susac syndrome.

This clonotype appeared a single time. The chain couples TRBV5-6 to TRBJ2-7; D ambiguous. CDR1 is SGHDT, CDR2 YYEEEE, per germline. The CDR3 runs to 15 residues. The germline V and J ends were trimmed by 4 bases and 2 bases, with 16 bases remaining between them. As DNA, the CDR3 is TGTGCCAGCAGCCTACCTCGTCCAAATCCCTACGAGCAGTACTTC. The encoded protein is CASSLPRPNPYEQYF.

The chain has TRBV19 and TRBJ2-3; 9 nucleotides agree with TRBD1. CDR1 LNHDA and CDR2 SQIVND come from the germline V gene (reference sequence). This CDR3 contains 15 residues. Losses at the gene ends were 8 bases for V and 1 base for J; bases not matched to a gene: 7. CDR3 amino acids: CASSRDRDGTDTQYF. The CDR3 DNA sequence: TGTGCCAGTTCCCGGGACAGGGACGGCACAGATACGCAGTATTTT. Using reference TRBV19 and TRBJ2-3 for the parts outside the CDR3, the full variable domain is DGGITQSPKYLFRKEGQNVTLSCEQNLNHDAMYWYRQDPGQGLRLIYYSQIVNDFQKGDIAEGYSVSREKKESFPLTVTSAQKNPTAFYLCASSRDRDGTDTQYFGPGTRLTVL.

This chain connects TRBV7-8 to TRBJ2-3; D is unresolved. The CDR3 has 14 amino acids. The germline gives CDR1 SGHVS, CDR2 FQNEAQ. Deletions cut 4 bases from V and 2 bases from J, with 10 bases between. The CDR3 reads CASSYGPATDTQYF. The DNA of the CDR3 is TGTGCCAGCAGCTACGGGCCTGCCACAGATACGCAGTATTTT.

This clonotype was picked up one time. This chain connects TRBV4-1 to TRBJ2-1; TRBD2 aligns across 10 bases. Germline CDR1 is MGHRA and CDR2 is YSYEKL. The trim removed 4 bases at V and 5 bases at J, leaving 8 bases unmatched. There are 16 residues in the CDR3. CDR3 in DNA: TGCGCCAGCAGCCCAAGGCTAGCGGGGGCAAACAATGAGCAGTTCTTC. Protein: CASSPRLAGANNEQFF.

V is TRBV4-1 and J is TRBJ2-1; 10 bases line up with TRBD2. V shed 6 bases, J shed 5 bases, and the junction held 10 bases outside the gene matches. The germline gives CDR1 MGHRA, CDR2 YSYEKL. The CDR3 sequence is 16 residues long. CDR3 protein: CASSQRLAGVNNEQFF. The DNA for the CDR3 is TGCGCCAGCAGTCAGAGGCTAGCGGGGGTAAACAATGAGCAGTTCTTC.

CDR3 in DNA: TGTGCCAGCAGTTTGCTCCAGGGAACCGAGCAGTACTTC. Encoded protein: CASSLLQGTEQYF. The rearrangement uses TRBV28 and TRBJ2-7; a weak D match, TRBD1 (5 bases). Trimming pared 3 bases from V and 6 bases from J, leaving 12 bases between. The CDR3 consists of 13 residues. Germline values: CDR1 MDHEN, CDR2 SYDVKM. The variable domain in full, with the rest retrieved from reference TRBV28 and TRBJ2-7, is DVKVTQSSRYLVKRTGEKVFLECVQDMDHENMFWYRQDPGLGLRLIYFSYDVKMKEKGDIPEGYSVSREKKERFSLILESASTNQTSMYLCASSLLQGTEQYFGPGTRLTVT.

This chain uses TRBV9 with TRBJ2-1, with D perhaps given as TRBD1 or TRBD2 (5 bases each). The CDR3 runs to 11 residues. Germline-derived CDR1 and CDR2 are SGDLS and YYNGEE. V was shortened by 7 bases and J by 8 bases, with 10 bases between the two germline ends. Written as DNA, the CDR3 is TGTGCCAGCCGCCGGGGCTATGAGCAGTTCTTC. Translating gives CASRRGYEQFF. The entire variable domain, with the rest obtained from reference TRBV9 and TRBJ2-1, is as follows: DSGVTQTPKHLITATGQRVTLRCSPRSGDLSVYWYQQSLDQGLQFLIQYYNGEERAKGNILERFSAQQFPDLHSELNLSSLELGDSALYFCASRRGYEQFFGPGTRLTVL.

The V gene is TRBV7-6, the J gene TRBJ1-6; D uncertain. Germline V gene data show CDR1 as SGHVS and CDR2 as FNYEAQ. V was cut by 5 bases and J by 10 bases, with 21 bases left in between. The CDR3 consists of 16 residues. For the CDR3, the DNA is TGTGCCAGCAGCGGCCGGGATCCCTCTAGAGGGTCACCCCTCCACTTT. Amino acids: CASSGRDPSRGSPLHF.

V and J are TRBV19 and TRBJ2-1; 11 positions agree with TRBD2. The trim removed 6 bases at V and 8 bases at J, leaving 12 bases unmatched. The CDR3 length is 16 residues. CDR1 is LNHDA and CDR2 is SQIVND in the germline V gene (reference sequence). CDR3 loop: CASRAQLAGDGDEQFF. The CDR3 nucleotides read TGTGCCAGTAGGGCACAACTAGCGGGGGACGGCGATGAGCAGTTCTTC.

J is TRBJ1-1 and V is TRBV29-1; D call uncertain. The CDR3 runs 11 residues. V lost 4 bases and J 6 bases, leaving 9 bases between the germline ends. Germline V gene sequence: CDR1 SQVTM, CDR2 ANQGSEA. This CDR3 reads CSVVLPAEAFF. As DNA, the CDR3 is TGCAGCGTTGTTCTTCCTGCTGAAGCTTTCTTT.

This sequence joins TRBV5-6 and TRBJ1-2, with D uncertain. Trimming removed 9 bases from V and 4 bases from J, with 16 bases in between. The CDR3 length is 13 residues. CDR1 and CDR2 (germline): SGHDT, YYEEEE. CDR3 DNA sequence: TGTGCCACCTCTGAACTACTAAGCTATGGCTACACCTTC. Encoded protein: CATSELLSYGYTF.

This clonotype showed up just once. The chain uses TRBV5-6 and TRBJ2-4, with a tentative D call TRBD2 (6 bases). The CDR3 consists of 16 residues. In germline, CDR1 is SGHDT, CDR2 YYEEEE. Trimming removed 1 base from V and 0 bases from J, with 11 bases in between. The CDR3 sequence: CASSLYGDLAKNIQYF. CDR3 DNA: TGTGCCAGCAGCTTGTATGGGGACTTAGCCAAAAACATTCAGTACTTC.

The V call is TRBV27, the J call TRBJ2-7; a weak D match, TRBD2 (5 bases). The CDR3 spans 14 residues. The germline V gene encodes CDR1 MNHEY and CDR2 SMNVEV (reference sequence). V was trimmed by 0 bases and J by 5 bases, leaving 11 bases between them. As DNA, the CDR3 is TGTGCCAGCAGTTTATCCGGAGGATTTGACGAGCAGTACTTC. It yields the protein CASSLSGGFDEQYF.

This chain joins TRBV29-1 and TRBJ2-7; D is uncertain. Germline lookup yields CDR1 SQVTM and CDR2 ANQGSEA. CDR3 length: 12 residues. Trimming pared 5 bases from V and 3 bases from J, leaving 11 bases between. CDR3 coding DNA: TGCAGCGTTCGTAGGTCGGGCTACGAGCAGTACTTC. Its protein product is CSVRRSGYEQYF.

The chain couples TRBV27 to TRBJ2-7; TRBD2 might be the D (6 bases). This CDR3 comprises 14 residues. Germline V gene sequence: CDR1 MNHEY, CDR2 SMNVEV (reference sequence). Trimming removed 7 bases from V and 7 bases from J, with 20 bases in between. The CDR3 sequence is CASTRGTPRGEQYF. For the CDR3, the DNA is TGTGCCAGCACACGCGGGACTCCACGGGGAGAGCAGTACTTC.

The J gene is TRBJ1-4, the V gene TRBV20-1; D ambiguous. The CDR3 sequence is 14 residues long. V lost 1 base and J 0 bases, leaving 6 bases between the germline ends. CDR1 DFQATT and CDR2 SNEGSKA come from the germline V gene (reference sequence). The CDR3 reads CSARGYATNEKLFF. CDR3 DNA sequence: TGCAGTGCTAGAGGGTACGCAACTAATGAAAAACTGTTTTTT.

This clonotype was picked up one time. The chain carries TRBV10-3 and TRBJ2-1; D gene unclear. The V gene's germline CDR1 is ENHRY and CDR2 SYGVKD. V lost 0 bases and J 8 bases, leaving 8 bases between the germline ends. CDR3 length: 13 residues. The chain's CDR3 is CAISESDGDEQFF. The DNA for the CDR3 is TGTGCCATCAGTGAGTCAGATGGGGATGAGCAGTTCTTC.

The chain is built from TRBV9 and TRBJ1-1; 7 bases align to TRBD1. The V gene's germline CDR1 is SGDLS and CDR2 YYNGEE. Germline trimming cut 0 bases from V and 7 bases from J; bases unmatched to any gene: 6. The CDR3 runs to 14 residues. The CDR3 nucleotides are TGTGCCAGCAGCGTAGGACAGGGTGTGGTTGAAGCTTTCTTT. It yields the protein CASSVGQGVVEAFF.

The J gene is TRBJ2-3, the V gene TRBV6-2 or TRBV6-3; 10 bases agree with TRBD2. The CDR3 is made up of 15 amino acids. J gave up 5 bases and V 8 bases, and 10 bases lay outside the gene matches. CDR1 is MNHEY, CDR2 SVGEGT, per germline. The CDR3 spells CASGERGGRGDTQYF. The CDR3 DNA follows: TGTGCCAGCGGGGAGCGGGGGGGCCGGGGAGATACGCAGTATTTT.

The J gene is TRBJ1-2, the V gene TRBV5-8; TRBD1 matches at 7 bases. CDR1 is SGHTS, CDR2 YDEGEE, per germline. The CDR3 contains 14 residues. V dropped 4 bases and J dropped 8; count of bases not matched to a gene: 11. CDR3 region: CASSGDRATDGYTF. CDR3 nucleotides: TGTGCCAGCAGCGGCGACAGGGCGACGGACGGCTACACCTTC. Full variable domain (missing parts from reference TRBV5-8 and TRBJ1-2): EAGVTQSPTHLIKTRGQQATLRCSPISGHTSVYWYQQALGLGLQFLLWYDEGEERNRGNFPPRFSGRQFPNYSSELNVNALELEDSALYLCASSGDRATDGYTFGSGTRLTVV.

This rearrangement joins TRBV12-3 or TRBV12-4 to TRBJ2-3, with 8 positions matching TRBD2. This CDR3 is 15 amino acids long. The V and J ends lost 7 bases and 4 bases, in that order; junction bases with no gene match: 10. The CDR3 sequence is CASTDLAGGSDTQYF. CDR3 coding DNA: TGTGCCAGCACCGATCTGGCGGGGGGATCAGATACGCAGTATTTT.